The 5 T cell receptor beta chains in this list originate from one sample, sequenced in a study of siplizumab effects on memory and regulatory T cells (dated by TCRdb to the late 2010s). Library creation used the immunoSEQ multiplex PCR assay. Imported from immuneACCESS, the table was reduced by TCRdb to in-frame sequences with V and J called. These copies leave out some clones; in studies compared against another copy, an unresolved V gene accounts for under half, and the cause of the remainder is not known. This sample gives over 95,000 clones in total; roughly 93% of them show up just once. Of the sample, roughly 0.17% falls within the top ten clones. The sample taken for sequencing was non-Treg CD4+ T cells sorted from blood. In light of the paper, this sample's cell subset or site label describes: FACS-sorted unstimulated CD4+ non-regulatory T cells. The receptors shown here come from a human donor in good health.

DNA for the CDR3: TGTGCCTCAAGACACCAGAGCTCCTATAATTCACCCCTCCACTTT. Protein sequence: CASRHQSSYNSPLHF. V usage is TRBV19 and J usage is TRBJ1-6, with D unresolved. Germline-derived CDR1 and CDR2 are LNHDA and SQIVND (reference sequence). This CDR3 has 15 amino acids. V was shortened by 11 bases and J by 0 bases, with 14 bases between the two germline ends. The variable domain in full, completed from reference TRBV19 and TRBJ1-6, reads DGGITQSPKYLFRKEGQNVTLSCEQNLNHDAMYWYRQDPGQGLRLIYYSQIVNDFQKGDIAEGYSVSREKKESFPLTVTSAQKNPTAFYLCASRHQSSYNSPLHFGNGTRLTVT.

In this sample, this clone turned up a few times. This chain connects TRBV18 to TRBJ1-6; D might be TRBD1 (6 bases). V dropped 6 bases and J dropped 7 bases, with 16 bases sitting between them. Germline assignment: CDR1 KGHSH and CDR2 LQKENI. The length of the CDR3 is 15 residues. CDR3 in DNA: TGTGCCAGCTCTGCGACAGGACAGAGGAATTCACCCCTCCACTTT. It is translated as CASSATGQRNSPLHF.

This chain joins TRBV7-9 and TRBJ1-5, with D perhaps matching TRBD1 (6 bases). The CDR3 is made up of 13 amino acids. V dropped 2 bases and J dropped 6 bases, with 8 bases sitting between them. Germline V gives CDR1 SEHNR, CDR2 FQNEAQ (reference sequence). DNA for the CDR3: TGTGCCAGCAGCTTACAAGGGGGTCAGCCCCAGCATTTT. This sequence encodes CASSLQGGQPQHF.

The chain combines TRBV7-6 with TRBJ2-3, with D uncertain. This CDR3 is built from 13 residues. Looked up from germline, CDR1 is SGHVS and CDR2 is FNYEAQ. V was clipped by 1 base and J by 1 base, with 3 bases between them. The CDR3: CASSLEGTDTQYF. The CDR3 DNA follows: TGTGCCAGCAGCTTAGAGGGCACAGATACGCAGTATTTT. Using reference TRBV7-6 and TRBJ2-3 for the parts outside the CDR3, the full variable domain is GAGVSQSPRYKVTKRGQDVALRCDPISGHVSLYWYRQALGQGPEFLTYFNYEAQQDKSGLPNDRFSAERPEGSISTLTIQRTEQRDSAMYRCASSLEGTDTQYFGPGTRLTVL.

The J gene is TRBJ2-3, the V gene TRBV6-5, with TRBD2 matching 7 bases. The CDR3 covers 13 residues. CDR1 MNHEY and CDR2 SVGAGI come from the germline V gene. With 0 bases clipped from V and 14 bases from J, the junction kept 8 bases outside the gene matches. The CDR3 reads CASSYSLRLALYF. The CDR3 bases are TGTGCCAGCAGTTACTCGCTGAGACTAGCTTTGTATTTT.